This is a list of T cell receptor beta chains from one sample in a study of cytotoxic CD8 clonotypes in ibrutinib-treated CLL. Produced via immunoSEQ multiplex PCR; TCRdb's table is partial and in-frame only. This table has about 120,000 clones, under 70% appearing once. This sample comprised PBMCs, obtained after 24 months of ibrutinib treatment. The receptors come from a human donor with chronic lymphocytic leukemia. The CDR3 runs from the conserved cysteine through the conserved F or W. D genes are given only for firm matches.

>TRBV25-1|TRBD1|TRBJ1-2
CASSGTGGGYGYTF
>TRBV25-1|-|TRBJ1-4
CASSEILGTLNEKLFF
>TRBV4-1|-|TRBJ1-1
CASSQVDRQNTEAFF
>TRBV7-3|-|TRBJ1-2
CASSLRCLWAGEFVGYGYTF
>TRBV29-1|-|TRBJ2-7
CSVASSRMSSYEQYF
>TRBV7-2|TRBD1|TRBJ2-7
CASSLSRSNRGASYEQYF
>TRBV30|-|TRBJ1-2
CAWNPLGGNYGYTF
>TRBV6-4|-|TRBJ1-4
CASRPPEQETNEKLFF
>TRBV27|-|TRBJ1-6
CASRTEPYNSPLHF
>TRBV6-1|-|TRBJ1-2
CASSVGPYYGYTF
>TRBV7-6|-|TRBJ2-1
CASSLAWRSSYNEQFF
>TRBV30|-|TRBJ2-7
CAWSGWVGEQYF
>TRBV7-2|TRBD2|TRBJ2-7
CASSRGSSGGYEQYF
>TRBV6-4|-|TRBJ1-2
CASSDSSGGGYTF
>TRBV18|TRBD1|TRBJ1-2
CASSSFMGGQADANYGYTF
>TRBV28|TRBD1|TRBJ2-7
CASSYLSGTGSYEQYF
>TRBV5-6|-|TRBJ2-3
CASSAPVDTQYF
>TRBV11-2|-|TRBJ2-3
CASSPLGADTQYF
>TRBV4-2|-|TRBJ2-7
CASSLARGGRGGYEQYF
>TRBV5-4|TRBD1|TRBJ2-5
CASSGEGARVTQYF
>TRBV21-1|-|TRBJ1-2
CASGQANIYGYTF
>TRBV6-6|TRBD1|TRBJ1-1
CASSWTGEAFF
>TRBV5-6|-|TRBJ1-4
CASSAGRTNEKLFF
>TRBV30|TRBD1|TRBJ1-3
CAWRKGTVSSGNTIYF
>TRBV5-1|TRBD2|TRBJ2-3
CASSLLAGDADTQYF
>TRBV25-1|-|TRBJ1-1
CASSDNWGGANKEAFF
>TRBV30|TRBD1|TRBJ1-4
CAFGRGFEKLFF
>TRBV28|TRBD1|TRBJ2-7
CASSSGLGGWEQYF
>TRBV6-5|-|TRBJ1-1
CASSETMNTEAFF
>TRBV2|-|TRBJ2-7
CASSGGAPDSYEQYF
>TRBV15|-|TRBJ1-5
CATSRATNTNQPQHF
>TRBV28|-|TRBJ1-6
CASSLTTSYSPLHF
>TRBV5-4|-|TRBJ2-1
CASTGTPNEQFF
>TRBV27|-|TRBJ2-7
CASSYRRLGEQYF
>TRBV7-2|-|TRBJ1-1
CASSLSAGDTEAFF
>TRBV19|TRBD1|TRBJ1-6
CASTLKGTGTYNSPLHF